These 24 T cell receptor beta chains share one sample of origin, sequenced in a study of OX40 agonist ivuxolimab in advanced cancers. Using immunoSEQ multiplex PCR, the repertoire was profiled, and TCRdb retains in-frame clones only, with some absent. The sample yields 70,000 or so clones, around 90% seen once. This specimen consisted of CD4+ or CD8+ T cells sorted from blood, obtained in a trial of the OX40 agonist ivuxolimab. These receptors were obtained from an adult with an advanced solid tumor such as melanoma, head and neck, liver or kidney cancer.

The chain has TRBV11-3 and TRBJ2-1, with D uncertain. This CDR3 comprises 12 residues. V dropped 5 bases and J dropped 8 bases, with 10 bases sitting between them. Germline CDR1 SGHNT, CDR2 YENEEA. The CDR3 protein is CASSTLGDEQFF. The CDR3 coding sequence is TGTGCCAGCAGCACGTTGGGTGATGAGCAGTTCTTC.

The genes are TRBV7-9 and TRBJ2-3; tentatively, D is TRBD2 (6 bases). This CDR3 is 15 amino acids long. Trimming removed 8 bases at V and 0 bases at J, with 15 bases between. Germline V gene lookup returns CDR1 SEHNR and CDR2 FQNEAQ (reference sequence). CDR3 region: CASSGTRPSTDTQYF. The CDR3 bases are TGTGCCAGCTCCGGGACTCGTCCTAGCACAGATACGCAGTATTTT.

V gene TRBV27 combines with J gene TRBJ1-5; D is undetermined. The CDR3 covers 17 residues. Trimming took off 0 bases at V and 0 bases at J, with 12 bases between the two ends. Germline values: CDR1 MNHEY, CDR2 SMNVEV (reference sequence). The CDR3 is CASSLSGRPYSNQPQHF. The CDR3 nucleotides read TGTGCCAGCAGTTTATCGGGCAGGCCTTATAGCAATCAGCCCCAGCATTTT.

The rearrangement joins TRBV5-6 to TRBJ2-7; unclear D gene. Germline V gives CDR1 SGHDT, CDR2 YYEEEE. The V gene lost 2 bases and the J gene lost 0 bases, with 9 bases spanning the gap. The CDR3 contains 14 residues. The CDR3 DNA reads TGTGCCAGCAGCTTCCCGTCTAGCTCCTACGAGCAGTACTTC. Translation gives CASSFPSSSYEQYF.

The rearrangement links TRBV27 to TRBJ1-4; TRBD1 might be the D (6 bases). The CDR3 contains 15 residues. Trimming took off 5 bases at V and 5 bases at J, with 15 bases between the two ends. Germline lookup yields CDR1 MNHEY and CDR2 SMNVEV (reference sequence). The CDR3 here is CASSLRGMGNEKLFF. The DNA of the CDR3 is TGTGCCAGCAGTCTCAGGGGAATGGGCAATGAAAAACTGTTTTTT.

The rearrangement uses TRBV13 and TRBJ2-1; 8 bases fit TRBD1. Trimming took 5 bases from V and 5 from J; bases not matched to a gene: 8. The CDR3 is 15 residues long. Germline assignment: CDR1 PRHDT and CDR2 FYEKMQ (reference sequence). The CDR3 bases are TGTGCCAGCAGCCAAACCGGGACAGGTCACAATGAGCAGTTCTTC. Its protein is CASSQTGTGHNEQFF.

The rearrangement uses TRBV27 and TRBJ2-1; 11 bases map to TRBD2. V gave up 2 bases and J gave up 8 bases; unmatched junction bases: 2. This CDR3 has 14 amino acids. Germline V CDR1 and CDR2: MNHEY, SMNVEV (reference sequence). Here the CDR3 reads CASSLLAGGYEQFF. The CDR3 DNA sequence: TGTGCCAGCAGTTTACTAGCGGGGGGCTATGAGCAGTTCTTC.

The chain uses TRBV29-1 and TRBJ2-3; tentatively, D is TRBD1 (6 bases). Trimming pared 7 bases from V and 4 bases from J, leaving 15 bases between. Germline V CDR1 and CDR2: SQVTM, ANQGSEA. This CDR3 comprises 13 residues. In nucleotides, the CDR3 is TGCAGCGCACAGGGATTTTGGGCAGATACGCAGTATTTT. Translated: CSAQGFWADTQYF.

CDR3 sequence reads: CASSPSATNEKLFF. Written as DNA, the CDR3 is TGCGCCAGCAGCCCGAGTGCAACTAATGAAAAACTGTTTTTT. The rearrangement links TRBV4-1 to TRBJ1-4; D remains unclear. V shed 4 bases and J shed 0 bases, with 6 bases lying between them. This CDR3 has 14 residues. Germline assignment: CDR1 MGHRA and CDR2 YSYEKL.

The gene calls are TRBV6-5 and TRBJ2-7, with a weak D call TRBD2 (6 bases). V gave up 6 bases and J gave up 6 bases, with 18 bases separating them. Germline assignment: CDR1 MNHEY and CDR2 SVGAGI. The CDR3 covers 14 residues. Written as DNA, the CDR3 is TGTGCCAGCAGAACCCCGACTAGTGCGGGCGAGCAGTACTTC. Protein: CASRTPTSAGEQYF.

The chain uses TRBV19 and TRBJ1-4, with D possibly matching TRBD1 (5 bases). V was trimmed by 3 bases and J by 0 bases, leaving 5 bases between them. This CDR3 contains 14 residues. CDR1 and CDR2 (germline): LNHDA, SQIVND (reference sequence). CDR3 DNA sequence: TGTGCCAGTAGTATGACAGCAACTAATGAAAAACTGTTTTTT. Protein product: CASSMTATNEKLFF.

This rearrangement joins TRBV6-5 to TRBJ2-1, with D uncertain. CDR3 length: 13 residues. Trimming pared 2 bases from V and 5 bases from J, leaving 7 bases between. Germline V gene sequence: CDR1 MNHEY, CDR2 SVGAGI. The CDR3 bases are TGTGCCAGCAGTTACCTCAGAGACAATGAGCAGTTCTTC. Protein: CASSYLRDNEQFF.

CDR3 sequence: CASSLGEGKETQYF. CDR3 coding DNA: TGTGCCAGCAGCTTAGGAGAGGGGAAAGAGACCCAGTACTTC. J is TRBJ2-5 and V is TRBV7-9, with D perhaps being TRBD1 or TRBD2 (5 bases each). The CDR3 loop spans 14 amino acids. CDR1 and CDR2 (germline): SEHNR, FQNEAQ (reference sequence). V lost 1 base and J 3 bases, leaving 9 bases between the germline ends.

The V gene is TRBV7-2, the J gene TRBJ1-4, with TRBD1 as a possible D gene (5 bases). The CDR3 totals 16 residues. The germline V gene has CDR1 SGHTA and CDR2 FQGNSA. Deletions cut 6 bases from V and 6 bases from J, with 20 bases between. The CDR3 DNA sequence: TGTGCCAGCAGACAAGGGGTGTTTGGGGTAGATGAAAAACTGTTTTTT. Translating gives CASRQGVFGVDEKLFF.

This clone came up once. The chain recombines TRBV4-2 with TRBJ2-7; 11 bases agree with TRBD1. Germline CDR1 and CDR2: LGHNA and YNFKEQ. The CDR3 is 16 amino acids. V dropped 0 bases and J dropped 2; count of bases not matched to a gene: 3. DNA of the CDR3: TGTGCCAGCAGCCAAGATTGGACAGGGGGCCCCTACGAGCAGTACTTC. Its protein product is CASSQDWTGGPYEQYF.

This sequence joins TRBV7-6 and TRBJ2-3; 11 nucleotides line up with TRBD2. The CDR3 has 16 amino acids. Per the germline V gene, CDR1 is SGHVS and CDR2 is FNYEAQ. J gave up 3 bases and V 4 bases, and 6 bases lay outside the gene matches. The chain's CDR3 is CASSSPTSGDTDTQYF. CDR3 in DNA: TGTGCCAGCAGCTCCCCGACTAGCGGGGATACAGATACGCAGTATTTT.

This sequence joins TRBV13 and TRBJ1-2; D remains unclear. The CDR3 contains 15 residues. Germline V gene data show CDR1 as PRHDT and CDR2 as FYEKMQ (reference sequence). Trimming took 5 bases from V and 0 from J, leaving 13 bases between them. The CDR3 protein is CASSTRGDTNYGYTF. In nucleotides, the CDR3 is TGTGCCAGCAGCACCCGGGGAGATACTAACTATGGCTACACCTTC.

This sequence joins TRBV11-2 and TRBJ1-1, with D hard to call. The germline CDR1 and CDR2 sequences are SGHAT and FQNNGV. With 1 base removed from V and 13 bases from J, the gap between germline ends came to 16 bases. The CDR3 is made up of 13 amino acids. The CDR3 DNA follows: TGTGCCAGCAGCTTAGCCCCGACAAGAAAGGTTTTCTTT. This sequence encodes CASSLAPTRKVFF.

The DNA of the CDR3 is TGTGCCAGCAGCTTGGGCCCCTCGGGGGCGACTAATGAAAAACTGTTTTTT. Translating it yields CASSLGPSGATNEKLFF. The chain employs TRBV5-5 and TRBJ1-4, with D possibly TRBD1 on 6 matching bases. The length of the CDR3 is 17 residues. Deletions cut 0 bases from V and 2 bases from J, with 14 bases between. Germline-derived CDR1 and CDR2 are SGHKS and YYEKEE (reference sequence). The variable domain in full, completed from reference TRBV5-5 and TRBJ1-4, reads DAGVTQSPTHLIKTRGQQVTLRCSPISGHKSVSWYQQVLGQGPQFIFQYYEKEERGRGNFPDRFSARQFPNYSSELNVNALLLGDSALYLCASSLGPSGATNEKLFFGSGTQLSVL.

This sequence joins TRBV19 and TRBJ1-2; TRBD1 matches 7 bases. J was trimmed by 4 bases and V by 6 bases; bases with no gene match: 5. There are 13 residues in the CDR3. CDR1 is LNHDA, CDR2 SQIVND, per germline (reference sequence). This chain's CDR3 is CASSPGQPYGYTF. CDR3 nucleotides: TGTGCCAGTAGCCCGGGACAGCCCTATGGCTACACCTTC.

The chain carries TRBV7-8 and TRBJ2-7; tentatively, D is TRBD2 (6 bases). CDR3 length equals 15 residues. V was cut by 6 bases and J by 6 bases, with 21 bases left in between. CDR1 is SGHVS and CDR2 is FQNEAQ in the germline V gene. The CDR3 here is CASSLFGGAGGEQYF. The DNA of the CDR3 is TGTGCCAGCAGTCTTTTCGGCGGGGCTGGAGGCGAGCAGTACTTC.

The genes are TRBV28 and TRBJ1-2; no firm D call. The CDR3 is 13 amino acids. CDR1 and CDR2 (germline): MDHEN, SYDVKM. The germline V and J ends were trimmed by 5 bases and 2 bases, with 9 bases remaining between them. CDR3 sequence: CASSDTSNYGYTF. CDR3 nucleotide sequence: TGTGCCAGCAGTGACACCTCGAACTATGGCTACACCTTC.

V is TRBV9 and J is TRBJ2-5; possibly TRBD1 or TRBD2 for D (5 bases each). This CDR3 is built from 14 residues. Germline CDR1 and CDR2: SGDLS and YYNGEE. The V end was cut by 1 base, the J end by 1 base, with 8 bases between. Written as DNA, the CDR3 is TGTGCCAGCAGCGTATCAGGGACCCAAGAGACCCAGTACTTC. Protein product: CASSVSGTQETQYF.

This clone was recorded once. V gene TRBV13 combines with J gene TRBJ1-1, with D possibly TRBD1 on 6 matching bases. Looked up from germline, CDR1 is PRHDT and CDR2 is FYEKMQ (reference sequence). The CDR3 contains 16 residues. Trimming shortened V by 1 base and J by 4 bases, and 16 bases separated the two germline ends. The CDR3 here is CASSLEVPGEGTEAFF. The CDR3 region has the DNA TGTGCCAGCAGCTTAGAGGTACCAGGGGAAGGCACTGAAGCTTTCTTT.